This T cell receptor beta chain was recorded in a study of T-cell reconstitution after alpha-beta-depleted transplantation in children. For TCRbeta, the library was prepared with unique molecular identifiers. TCRdb reprocessed the PCR reads via MiXCR and lists one record per CDR3 protein. The table lists about 120,000 distinct CDR3 sequences, around 10% of them singletons. This clonotype was observed many times. Germline V gene data show CDR1 as MNHNS and CDR2 as SASEGT. The trim removed 10 bases at V and 5 bases at J, leaving 14 bases unmatched. The CDR3 contains 14 residues. The rearrangement joins TRBV6-1 to TRBJ2-7, with 7 bases lining up with TRBD2. The clonotype was recovered from a human donor who donated a stem cell graft to a child with acute lymphoblastic leukemia. Sequencing used PBMCs from the stem cell graft donor, obtained from the stem cell graft. CDR3 amino acids: CATSRRGSGHEQYF. In DNA, the CDR3 is TGTGCCACCAGCCGGCGCGGGAGTGGCCACGAGCAGTACTTC.